The T cell receptor (beta chain) under discussion was sequenced for a study of CD8+ T cells in alopecia areata. RNA was isolated and reverse transcribed to cDNA, the sequencing template. This table comes from immunoSEQ multiplex PCR, and its TCRdb copy is limited to in-frame clones, with some not included. The sample has tens of thousands of clones, roughly 60% seen once; the top ten hold over 15%. The sequence derives from a human donor with alopecia areata. Specimen: CD8+ T cells sorted from blood, collected at week 0.

CDR3 sequence: CASSLGQGADGYTF. The CDR3 nucleotides are TGTGCCAGCAGCCTCGGGCAGGGGGCTGATGGCTACACCTTC. The chain employs TRBV7-9 and TRBJ1-2; TRBD1 agrees at 8 bases. The germline V gene has CDR1 SEHNR and CDR2 FQNEAQ (reference sequence). V lost 5 bases, J lost 6 bases, and 8 bases stayed unmatched. There are 14 residues in the CDR3.